This is a list of T cell receptor beta chains from one sample in a study of T cell responses to AZD1222 COVID-19 vaccine. The repertoire was sequenced with immunoSEQ multiplex PCR; TCRdb's copy has only in-frame clones and lacks some. The table includes 15,000 to 17,000 clones, 88% detected once. The sequencing here drew on peripheral blood, taken 28 days after the second AZD1222 dose. The receptors were sampled from an adult who received the AZD1222 COVID-19 vaccine. CDR3s include the opening cysteine and the closing phenylalanine or tryptophan. A D gene is named only where the DNA matches it firmly. Clone size is not always given. Where it is, it says once, few, many or a class for expanded clones.

-	TRBJ2-3	TRBV13	-	CASSSQGLGDTQYF	TGTGCCAGCAGCTCCCAGGGCCTCGGAGATACGCAGTATTTT
-	TRBJ2-1	TRBV29-1	TRBD1	CSVSGQGYNEQFF	TGCAGCGTGTCGGGACAGGGCTACAATGAGCAGTTCTTC
-	TRBJ2-1	TRBV6-5	TRBD2	CASKESGGVNEQFF	TGTGCCTCAAAGGAGAGCGGGGGGGTGAATGAGCAGTTCTTC
-	TRBJ2-2	TRBV6-5	-	CASNQRVPSTGELFF	TGTGCCAGCAACCAGCGGGTCCCGTCTACCGGGGAGCTGTTTTTT
-	TRBJ2-7	TRBV9	-	CASSVSAGAPYEQYF	TGTGCCAGCAGCGTAAGTGCGGGGGCCCCCTACGAGCAGTACTTC
-	TRBJ1-4	TRBV7-2	TRBD1	CASRRQGMGEKLFF	TGTGCCAGCAGGCGACAGGGGATGGGTGAAAAACTGTTTTTT
-	TRBJ2-3	TRBV6-5	TRBD2	CASSYSSGGTDTQYF	TGTGCCAGCAGTTACAGTAGCGGGGGGACAGATACGCAGTATTTT
few	TRBJ1-1	TRBV7-8	-	CASSLGTRSMNTEAFF	TGTGCCAGCAGCTTAGGTACGAGGAGCATGAACACTGAAGCTTTCTTT
once	TRBJ2-7	TRBV6-5	-	CASRAFNEQYF	TGTGCCAGCAGGGCCTTTAACGAGCAGTACTTC
-	TRBJ1-2	TRBV10-3	-	CAISEVQRKYTF	TGTGCCATCAGTGAGGTCCAAAGGAAGTACACCTTC
once	TRBJ2-2	TRBV2	TRBD1	CASRGGTGYTGELFF	TGTGCCAGCAGGGGGGGGACAGGGTACACCGGGGAGCTGTTTTTT
-	TRBJ1-1	TRBV30	TRBD1	CARDRGTNTEAFF	TGTGCCCGGGACAGGGGAACGAACACTGAAGCTTTCTTT
once	TRBJ2-1	TRBV24-1	TRBD2	CATSPTSGGPYNEQFF	TGTGCCACCAGCCCGACTAGCGGGGGGCCCTACAATGAGCAGTTCTTC
-	TRBJ1-1	TRBV5-1	-	CASSLVQQTEAFF	TGCGCCAGCAGCTTGGTACAGCAGACTGAAGCTTTCTTT
-	TRBJ2-7	TRBV5-8	-	CASSFYRDSYEQYF	TGTGCCAGCAGCTTTTACCGGGACTCCTACGAGCAGTACTTC
-	TRBJ1-2	TRBV3-1/TRBV3-2	TRBD1	CASSQDPGTGGGYTF	TGTGCCAGCAGCCAAGATCCTGGGACAGGGGGAGGCTACACCTTC